These 13 T cell receptor beta chains were all obtained from the same sample, sequenced in a study of shared clonotypes between healthy human individuals. Profiling relied on immunoSEQ multiplex PCR, and the TCRdb table lists in-frame clones only, not all of them. Of 2 million to 2.5 million clones detected, about nine tenths appear once; the ten largest clones hold 0.3% to 0.45%. The sample comprised naive CD4+ T cells from PBMCs. Subset meaning: CD45RA+ positively selected. These TCRs come from a man aged 18 to 29 in good health. Some clones in this sample may be carry-over from other donors' samples.

V gene TRBV27 combines with J gene TRBJ2-2; weak D call: TRBD1 (5 bases). The CDR3 is 14 residues long. CDR1 and CDR2 from the germline V gene are MNHEY and SMNVEV (reference sequence). V dropped 2 bases and J dropped 10 bases, with 14 bases sitting between them. CDR3 protein: CASSLEQGLMELFF. The CDR3 nucleotides read TGTGCCAGCAGTTTAGAGCAGGGTTTAATGGAGCTGTTTTTT.

The rearrangement links TRBV11-2 to TRBJ2-7; D is undetermined. The CDR3 is made up of 10 amino acids. Germline V gene lookup returns CDR1 SGHAT and CDR2 FQNNGV. V was shortened by 8 bases and J by 4 bases, with 6 bases between the two germline ends. The CDR3 loop is CASGLYEQYF. CDR3 coding DNA: TGTGCCAGCGGGCTTTACGAGCAGTACTTC.

The chain links TRBV28 to TRBJ1-2, with D uncertain. CDR1 is MDHEN and CDR2 is SYDVKM in the germline V gene. V lost 0 bases and J lost 5, with 10 bases in between. The CDR3 sequence is 14 residues long. In DNA, the CDR3 is TGTGCCAGCAGTTTATGGGCAGGCCGGTATGGCTACACCTTC. Residues: CASSLWAGRYGYTF.

This chain uses TRBV18 with TRBJ2-7; tentative D call: TRBD2 (6 bases). V lost 3 bases to trimming and J lost 6 bases, with 9 bases between them. Germline V gene data show CDR1 as KGHSH and CDR2 as LQKENI. The CDR3 covers 12 residues. CDR3 region: CASSPHGGEQYF. The CDR3 DNA reads TGTGCCAGCTCACCCCACGGGGGCGAGCAGTACTTC.

CDR3 nucleotide sequence: TGTGCCAGCAGCTTGTCTACGGACGGATATGGCTACACCTTC. Amino acids: CASSLSTDGYGYTF. V gene TRBV7-2 combines with J gene TRBJ1-2; D is unclear. Trimming pared 3 bases from V and 5 bases from J, leaving 13 bases between. Germline assignment: CDR1 SGHTA and CDR2 FQGNSA. CDR3 length equals 14 residues. Looking up the rest from reference TRBV7-2 and TRBJ1-2 gives the full variable domain: GAGVSQSPSNKVTEKGKDVELRCDPISGHTALYWYRQSLGQGLEFLIYFQGNSAPDKSGLPSDRFSAERTGGSVSTLTIQRTQQEDSAVYLCASSLSTDGYGYTFGSGTRLTVV.

The J gene is TRBJ1-1, the V gene TRBV5-6; 7 bases fit TRBD1. CDR3 length: 14 amino acids. With V trimmed by 1 base and J by 1 base, 1 base remained unmatched. Per germline, CDR1 SGHDT and CDR2 YYEEEE. The chain's CDR3 is CASSLWDRNTEAFF. CDR3 sequence (DNA): TGTGCCAGCAGCTTGTGGGACAGGAACACTGAAGCTTTCTTT.

This clone has more than one count but fewer than ten. The chain is built from TRBV30 and TRBJ1-5; D ambiguous. Germline V gives CDR1 GTSNPN, CDR2 SVGIG (reference sequence). CDR3 size: 14 residues. The germline V and J ends were trimmed by 2 bases and 4 bases, with 12 bases remaining between them. CDR3 DNA: TGTGCCTGGAGTACGACAACAACTAATCAGCCCCAGCATTTT. Its protein product is CAWSTTTTNQPQHF.

The DNA for the CDR3 is TGCGCCAGCAGCTTGGGCGGGCATGGGGCCTACGAGCAGTACTTC. It is translated as CASSLGGHGAYEQYF. The V gene is TRBV5-1, the J gene TRBJ2-7, with TRBD2 as a possible D gene (5 bases). Germline CDR1 reads SGHRS; CDR2 reads YFSETQ. The CDR3 sequence is 15 residues long. The ends were cut back, 0 bases at V and 2 bases at J, with 12 bases in the middle.

In DNA, the CDR3 is TGTGCCAGCAGCTTAACTCAGGGAGCCAAAAACATTCAGTACTTC. Residues: CASSLTQGAKNIQYF. V gene TRBV7-9 combines with J gene TRBJ2-4, with TRBD1 as a possible D gene (5 bases). Germline CDR1 SEHNR, CDR2 FQNEAQ (reference sequence). The CDR3 totals 15 residues. Deletions cut 2 bases from V and 0 bases from J, with 8 bases between.

On this clone: The same CDR3 also results from other DNA sequences found in this sample. The chain employs TRBV5-1 and TRBJ2-7; 9 bases map to TRBD2. The germline gives CDR1 SGHRS, CDR2 YFSETQ. Trimming removed 0 bases from V and 0 bases from J; junction bases left unmatched: 4. This CDR3 is built from 16 residues. For the CDR3, the DNA is TGCGCCAGCAGCTTGGGACTAGCGGTAAGCTCCTACGAGCAGTACTTC. Amino acids: CASSLGLAVSSYEQYF.

The chain links TRBV5-1 to TRBJ2-1; 8 positions match TRBD1. Trimming at V came to 1 base and at J to 2 bases, leaving 2 bases not matched to a gene. Germline CDR1 SGHRS, CDR2 YFSETQ. This CDR3 spans 15 amino acids. CDR3 residues: CASSLSQGAYNEQFF. The CDR3, as DNA: TGCGCCAGCAGCTTGTCACAGGGGGCCTACAATGAGCAGTTCTTC.

This clone occurred a few times. The chain couples TRBV28 to TRBJ1-1; possible D gene TRBD1, 5 bases. Trimming pared 6 bases from V and 3 bases from J, leaving 14 bases between. The CDR3 consists of 14 residues. CDR1 is MDHEN and CDR2 is SYDVKM in the germline V gene. Here the CDR3 DNA reads TGTGCCAGCAGACCGACAGCGGCTCACACTGAAGCTTTCTTT. Protein sequence: CASRPTAAHTEAFF.

J is TRBJ2-7 and V is TRBV4-2, with 8 bases identical to TRBD1. V dropped 1 base and J dropped 4; count of bases not matched to a gene: 6. In germline, CDR1 is LGHNA, CDR2 YNFKEQ. The CDR3 has 15 amino acids. The CDR3 here is CASSQVTGQDYEQYF. CDR3 in DNA: TGTGCCAGCAGCCAAGTGACGGGACAGGATTACGAGCAGTACTTC.